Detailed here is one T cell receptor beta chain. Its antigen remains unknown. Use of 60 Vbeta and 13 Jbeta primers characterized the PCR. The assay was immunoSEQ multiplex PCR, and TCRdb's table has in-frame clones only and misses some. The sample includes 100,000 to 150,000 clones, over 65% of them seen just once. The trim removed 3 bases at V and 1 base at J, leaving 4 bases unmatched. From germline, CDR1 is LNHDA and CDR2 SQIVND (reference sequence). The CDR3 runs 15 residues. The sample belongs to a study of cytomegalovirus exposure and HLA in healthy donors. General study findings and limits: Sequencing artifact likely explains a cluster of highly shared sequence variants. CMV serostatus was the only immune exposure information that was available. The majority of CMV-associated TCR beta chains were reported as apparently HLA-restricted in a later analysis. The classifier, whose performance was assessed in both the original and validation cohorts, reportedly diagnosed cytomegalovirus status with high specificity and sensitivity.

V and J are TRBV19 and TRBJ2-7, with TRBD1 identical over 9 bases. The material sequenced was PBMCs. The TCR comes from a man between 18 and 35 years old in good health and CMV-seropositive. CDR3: CASSMGTGNSYEQYF. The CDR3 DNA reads TGTGCCAGTAGTATGGGGACAGGGAATTCCTACGAGCAGTACTTC.